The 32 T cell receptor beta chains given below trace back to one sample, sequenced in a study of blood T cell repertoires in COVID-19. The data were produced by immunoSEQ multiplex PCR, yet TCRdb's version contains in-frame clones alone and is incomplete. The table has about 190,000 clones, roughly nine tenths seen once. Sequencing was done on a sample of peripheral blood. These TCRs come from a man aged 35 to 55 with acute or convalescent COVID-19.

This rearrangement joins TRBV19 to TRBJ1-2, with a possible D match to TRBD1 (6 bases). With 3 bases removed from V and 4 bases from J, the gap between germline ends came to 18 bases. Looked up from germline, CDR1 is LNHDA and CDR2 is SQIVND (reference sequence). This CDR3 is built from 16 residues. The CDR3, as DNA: TGTGCCAGTAGTATTGTGCGGGGGGCGATTGCCTATGGCTACACCTTC. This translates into CASSIVRGAIAYGYTF.

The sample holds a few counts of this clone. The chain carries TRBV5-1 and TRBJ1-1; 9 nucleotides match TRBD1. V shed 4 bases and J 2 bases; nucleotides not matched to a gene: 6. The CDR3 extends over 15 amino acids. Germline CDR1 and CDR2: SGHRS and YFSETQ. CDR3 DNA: TGCGCCAGCAGCCTACTGGGACAGGGTAACACTGAAGCTTTCTTT. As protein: CASSLLGQGNTEAFF.

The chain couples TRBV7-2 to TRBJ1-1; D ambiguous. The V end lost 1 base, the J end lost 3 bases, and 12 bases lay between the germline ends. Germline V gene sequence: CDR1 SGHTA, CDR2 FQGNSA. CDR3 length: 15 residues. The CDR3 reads CASSLGSGSYTEAFF. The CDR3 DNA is TGTGCCAGCAGCTTAGGATCGGGGTCTTACACTGAAGCTTTCTTT.

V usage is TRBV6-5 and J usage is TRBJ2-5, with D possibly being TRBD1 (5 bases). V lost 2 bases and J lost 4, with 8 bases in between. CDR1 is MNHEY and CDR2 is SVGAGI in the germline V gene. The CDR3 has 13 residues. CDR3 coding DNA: TGTGCCAGCAGTTACCTTCAGGGAGAGACCCAGTACTTC. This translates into CASSYLQGETQYF.

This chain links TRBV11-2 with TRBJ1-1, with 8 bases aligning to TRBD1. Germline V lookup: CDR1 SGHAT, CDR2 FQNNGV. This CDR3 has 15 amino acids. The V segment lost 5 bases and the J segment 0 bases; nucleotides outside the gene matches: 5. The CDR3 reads CASSGTGVMNTEAFF. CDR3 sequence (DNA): TGTGCCAGCAGCGGGACAGGAGTAATGAACACTGAAGCTTTCTTT. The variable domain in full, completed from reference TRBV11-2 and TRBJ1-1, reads EAGVAQSPRYKIIEKRQSVAFWCNPISGHATLYWYQQILGQGPKLLIQFQNNGVVDDSQLPKDRFSAERLKGVDSTLKIQPAKLEDSAVYLCASSGTGVMNTEAFFGQGTRLTVV.

The CDR3 loop reads CASREDRTNEKLFF. CDR3 nucleotide sequence: TGCGCCAGCAGAGAGGACAGGACCAATGAAAAACTGTTTTTT. The chain recombines TRBV10-2 with TRBJ1-4; TRBD1 agrees at 7 bases. CDR1 is WSHSY, CDR2 SAAADI, per germline. The CDR3 runs to 14 residues. Trimming cost V 6 bases and J 5 bases; bases outside gene matches: 6.

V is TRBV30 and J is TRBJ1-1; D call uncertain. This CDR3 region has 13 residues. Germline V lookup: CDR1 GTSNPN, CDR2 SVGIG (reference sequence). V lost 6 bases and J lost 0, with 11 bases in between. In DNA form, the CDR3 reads TGTGCCTGTTCAGGAAGGATGAACACTGAAGCTTTCTTT. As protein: CACSGRMNTEAFF.

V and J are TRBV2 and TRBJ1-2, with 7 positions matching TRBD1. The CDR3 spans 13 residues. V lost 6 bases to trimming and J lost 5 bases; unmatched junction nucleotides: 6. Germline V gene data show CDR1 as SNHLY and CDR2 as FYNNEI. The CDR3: CASRGQDLYGYTF. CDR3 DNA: TGTGCCAGCAGAGGACAGGACCTGTATGGCTACACCTTC.

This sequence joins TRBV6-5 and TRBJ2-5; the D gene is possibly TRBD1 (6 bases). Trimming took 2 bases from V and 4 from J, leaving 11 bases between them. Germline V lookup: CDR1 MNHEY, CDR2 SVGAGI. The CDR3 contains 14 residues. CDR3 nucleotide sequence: TGTGCCAGCAGTTACCAAGGGGGACGAGAGACCCAGTACTTC. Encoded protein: CASSYQGGRETQYF.

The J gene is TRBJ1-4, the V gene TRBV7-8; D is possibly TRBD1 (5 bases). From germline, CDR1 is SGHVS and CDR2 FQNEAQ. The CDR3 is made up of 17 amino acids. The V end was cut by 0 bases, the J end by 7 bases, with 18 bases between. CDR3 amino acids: CASSLAGGAGNSEKLFF. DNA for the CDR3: TGTGCCAGCAGCTTAGCTGGTGGGGCAGGGAACAGTGAAAAACTGTTTTTT.

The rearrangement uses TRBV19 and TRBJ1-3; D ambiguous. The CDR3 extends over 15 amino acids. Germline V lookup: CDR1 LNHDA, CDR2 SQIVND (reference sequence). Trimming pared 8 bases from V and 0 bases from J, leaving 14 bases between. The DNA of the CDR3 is TGTGCCAGTTCCCGAGACACAAACTCTGGAAACACCATATATTTT. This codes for CASSRDTNSGNTIYF. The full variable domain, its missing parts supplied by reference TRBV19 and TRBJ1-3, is DGGITQSPKYLFRKEGQNVTLSCEQNLNHDAMYWYRQDPGQGLRLIYYSQIVNDFQKGDIAEGYSVSREKKESFPLTVTSAQKNPTAFYLCASSRDTNSGNTIYFGEGSWLTVV.

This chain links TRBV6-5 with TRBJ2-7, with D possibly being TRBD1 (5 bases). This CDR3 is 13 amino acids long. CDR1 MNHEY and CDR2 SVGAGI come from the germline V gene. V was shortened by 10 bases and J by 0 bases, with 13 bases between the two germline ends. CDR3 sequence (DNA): TGTGCCACCCAAAGGGGCACCTCCTACGAGCAGTACTTC. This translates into CATQRGTSYEQYF.

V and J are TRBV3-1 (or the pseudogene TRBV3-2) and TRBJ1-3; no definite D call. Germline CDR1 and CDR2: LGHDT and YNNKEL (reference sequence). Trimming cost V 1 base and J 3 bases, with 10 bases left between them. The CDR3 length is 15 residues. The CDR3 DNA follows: TGTGCCAGCAGCCAAGTGGCGGGGTATGGAAACACCATATATTTT. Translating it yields CASSQVAGYGNTIYF.

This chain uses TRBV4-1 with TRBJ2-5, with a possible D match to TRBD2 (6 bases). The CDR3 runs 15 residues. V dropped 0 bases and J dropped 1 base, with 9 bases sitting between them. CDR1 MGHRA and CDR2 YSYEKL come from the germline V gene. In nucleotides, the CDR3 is TGCGCCAGCAGCCAAGAAGGAGGGGCCCAAGAGACCCAGTACTTC. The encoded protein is CASSQEGGAQETQYF.

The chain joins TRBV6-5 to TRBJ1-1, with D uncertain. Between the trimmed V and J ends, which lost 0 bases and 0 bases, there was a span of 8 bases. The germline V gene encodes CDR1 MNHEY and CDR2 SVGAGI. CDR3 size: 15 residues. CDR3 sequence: CASSYSRAVNTEAFF. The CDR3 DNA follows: TGTGCCAGCAGTTACTCGAGGGCAGTGAACACTGAAGCTTTCTTT.

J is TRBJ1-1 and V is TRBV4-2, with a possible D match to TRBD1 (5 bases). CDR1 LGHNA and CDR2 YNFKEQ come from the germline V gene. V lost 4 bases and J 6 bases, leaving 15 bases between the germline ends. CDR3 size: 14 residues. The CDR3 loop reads CASSRQGSIAEAFF. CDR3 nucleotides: TGTGCCAGCAGCCGCCAGGGTTCGATCGCTGAAGCTTTCTTT.

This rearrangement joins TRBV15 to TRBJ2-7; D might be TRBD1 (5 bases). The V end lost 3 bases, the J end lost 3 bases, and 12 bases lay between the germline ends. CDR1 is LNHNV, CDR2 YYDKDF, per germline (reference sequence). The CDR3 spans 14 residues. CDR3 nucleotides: TGTGCCACCAGCAGTGGCGCAGGGTTCTACGAGCAGTACTTC. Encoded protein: CATSSGAGFYEQYF. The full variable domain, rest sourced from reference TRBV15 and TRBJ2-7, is DAMVIQNPRYQVTQFGKPVTLSCSQTLNHNVMYWYQQKSSQAPKLLFHYYDKDFNNEADTPDNFQSRRPNTSFCFLDIRSPGLGDTAMYLCATSSGAGFYEQYFGPGTRLTVT.

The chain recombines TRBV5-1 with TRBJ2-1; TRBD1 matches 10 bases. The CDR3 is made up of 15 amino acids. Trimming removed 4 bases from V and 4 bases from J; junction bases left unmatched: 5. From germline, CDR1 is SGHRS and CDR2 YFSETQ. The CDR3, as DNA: TGCGCCAGCAGCCCTGACAGGGGGCCTTACAATGAGCAGTTCTTC. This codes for CASSPDRGPYNEQFF.

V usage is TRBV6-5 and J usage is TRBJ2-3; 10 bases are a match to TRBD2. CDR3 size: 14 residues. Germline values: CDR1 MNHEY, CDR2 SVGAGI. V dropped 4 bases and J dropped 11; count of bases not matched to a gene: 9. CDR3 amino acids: CASSSLPTSGLQYF. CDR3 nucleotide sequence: TGTGCCAGCAGTTCTCTCCCGACTAGCGGGCTGCAGTATTTT.

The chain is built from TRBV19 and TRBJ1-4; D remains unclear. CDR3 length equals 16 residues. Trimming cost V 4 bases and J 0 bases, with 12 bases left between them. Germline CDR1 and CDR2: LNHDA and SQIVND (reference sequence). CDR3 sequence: CASSTPLGATNEKLFF. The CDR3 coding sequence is TGTGCCAGTAGTACGCCCCTCGGGGCAACTAATGAAAAACTGTTTTTT. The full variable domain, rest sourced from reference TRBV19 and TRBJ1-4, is DGGITQSPKYLFRKEGQNVTLSCEQNLNHDAMYWYRQDPGQGLRLIYYSQIVNDFQKGDIAEGYSVSREKKESFPLTVTSAQKNPTAFYLCASSTPLGATNEKLFFGSGTQLSVL.

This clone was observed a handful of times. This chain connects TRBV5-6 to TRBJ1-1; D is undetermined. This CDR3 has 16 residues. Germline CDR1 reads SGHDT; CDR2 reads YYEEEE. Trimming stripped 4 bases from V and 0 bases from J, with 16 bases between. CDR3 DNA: TGTGCCAGCAGCGGAGACGTTCGGTTCATGAACACTGAAGCTTTCTTT. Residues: CASSGDVRFMNTEAFF.

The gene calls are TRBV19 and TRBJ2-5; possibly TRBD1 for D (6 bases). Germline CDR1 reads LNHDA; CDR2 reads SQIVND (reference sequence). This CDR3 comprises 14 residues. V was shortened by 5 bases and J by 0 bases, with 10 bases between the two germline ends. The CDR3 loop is CASSANRDQETQYF. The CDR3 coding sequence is TGTGCCAGTAGTGCAAACAGGGACCAAGAGACCCAGTACTTC.

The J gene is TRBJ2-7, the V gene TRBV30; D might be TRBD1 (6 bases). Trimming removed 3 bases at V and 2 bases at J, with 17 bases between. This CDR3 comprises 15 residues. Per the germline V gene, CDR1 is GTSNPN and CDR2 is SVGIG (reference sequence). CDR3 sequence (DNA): TGTGCCTGGAGGCGCAGTCAGGGGAGAACCTACGAGCAGTACTTC. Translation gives CAWRRSQGRTYEQYF. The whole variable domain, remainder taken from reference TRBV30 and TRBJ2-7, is SQTIHQWPATLVQPVGSPLSLECTVEGTSNPNLYWYRQAAGRGLQLLFYSVGIGQISSEVPQNLSASRPQDRQFILSSKKLLLSDSGFYLCAWRRSQGRTYEQYFGPGTRLTVT.

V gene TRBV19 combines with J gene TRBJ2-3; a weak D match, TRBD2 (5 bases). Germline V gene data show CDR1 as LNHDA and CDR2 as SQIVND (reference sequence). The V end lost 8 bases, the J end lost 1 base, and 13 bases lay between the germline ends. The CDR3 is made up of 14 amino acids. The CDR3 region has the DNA TGTGCCAGTCACGGGAAGTCCCGCACAGATACGCAGTATTTT. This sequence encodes CASHGKSRTDTQYF.

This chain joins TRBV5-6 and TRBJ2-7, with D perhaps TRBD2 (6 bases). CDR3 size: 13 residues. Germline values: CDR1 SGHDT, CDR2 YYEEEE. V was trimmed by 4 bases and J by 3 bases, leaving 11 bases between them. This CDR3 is CASSLSGGYEQYF. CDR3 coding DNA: TGTGCCAGCAGCCTTTCCGGGGGCTACGAGCAGTACTTC.

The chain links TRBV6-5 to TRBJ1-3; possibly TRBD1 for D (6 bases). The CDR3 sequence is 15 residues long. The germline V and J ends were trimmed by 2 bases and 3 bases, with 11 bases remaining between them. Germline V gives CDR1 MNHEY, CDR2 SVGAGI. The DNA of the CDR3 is TGTGCCAGCAGTTACGGGGGGGGCTATGGAAACACCATATATTTT. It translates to CASSYGGGYGNTIYF.

The CDR3 DNA reads as TGTGCCAGCAGCTCGGGACTAGGGGTAGGTGAGCAGTTCTTC. Its translation: CASSSGLGVGEQFF. The V gene is TRBV7-2, the J gene TRBJ2-1; 8 bases map to TRBD2. This CDR3 contains 14 residues. Germline V gene lookup returns CDR1 SGHTA and CDR2 FQGNSA. V trimming: 4 bases; J trimming: 9 bases; junction bases outside the gene matches: 8. The full variable domain, completed using reference TRBV7-2 and TRBJ2-1, is GAGVSQSPSNKVTEKGKDVELRCDPISGHTALYWYRQSLGQGLEFLIYFQGNSAPDKSGLPSDRFSAERTGGSVSTLTIQRTQQEDSAVYLCASSSGLGVGEQFFGPGTRLTVL.

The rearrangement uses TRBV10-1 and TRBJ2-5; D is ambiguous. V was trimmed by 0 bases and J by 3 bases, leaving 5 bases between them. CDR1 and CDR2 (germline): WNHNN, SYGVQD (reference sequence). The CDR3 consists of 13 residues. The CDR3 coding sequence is TGCGCCAGCAGTGAGTCTACAGAAGAGACCCAGTACTTC. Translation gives CASSESTEETQYF.

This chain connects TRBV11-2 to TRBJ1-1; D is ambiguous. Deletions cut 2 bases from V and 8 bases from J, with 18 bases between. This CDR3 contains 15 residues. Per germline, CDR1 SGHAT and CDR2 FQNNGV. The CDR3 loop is CASSLMDRMGMEAFF. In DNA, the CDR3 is TGTGCCAGCAGCTTAATGGATCGGATGGGCATGGAAGCTTTCTTT.

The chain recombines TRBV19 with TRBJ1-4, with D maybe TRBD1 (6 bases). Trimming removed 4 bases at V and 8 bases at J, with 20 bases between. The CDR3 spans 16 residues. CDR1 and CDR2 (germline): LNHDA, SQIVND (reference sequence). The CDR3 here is CASSNYGTPEGEKLFF. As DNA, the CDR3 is TGTGCCAGTAGTAACTACGGGACACCCGAGGGAGAAAAACTGTTTTTT. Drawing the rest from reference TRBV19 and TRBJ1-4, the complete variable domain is DGGITQSPKYLFRKEGQNVTLSCEQNLNHDAMYWYRQDPGQGLRLIYYSQIVNDFQKGDIAEGYSVSREKKESFPLTVTSAQKNPTAFYLCASSNYGTPEGEKLFFGSGTQLSVL.

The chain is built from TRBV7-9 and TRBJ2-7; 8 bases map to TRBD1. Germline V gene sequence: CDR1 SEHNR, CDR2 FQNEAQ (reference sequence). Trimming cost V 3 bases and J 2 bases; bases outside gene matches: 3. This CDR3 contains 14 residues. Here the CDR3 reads CASSFGRGPYEQYF. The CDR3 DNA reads TGTGCCAGCAGCTTCGGCAGGGGGCCCTACGAGCAGTACTTC.

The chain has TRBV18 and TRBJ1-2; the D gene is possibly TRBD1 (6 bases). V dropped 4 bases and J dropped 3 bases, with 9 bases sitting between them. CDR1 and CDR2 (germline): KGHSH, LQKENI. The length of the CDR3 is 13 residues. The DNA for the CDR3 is TGTGCCAGCTCACAACAGGGAGACTATGGCTACACCTTC. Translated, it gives CASSQQGDYGYTF.